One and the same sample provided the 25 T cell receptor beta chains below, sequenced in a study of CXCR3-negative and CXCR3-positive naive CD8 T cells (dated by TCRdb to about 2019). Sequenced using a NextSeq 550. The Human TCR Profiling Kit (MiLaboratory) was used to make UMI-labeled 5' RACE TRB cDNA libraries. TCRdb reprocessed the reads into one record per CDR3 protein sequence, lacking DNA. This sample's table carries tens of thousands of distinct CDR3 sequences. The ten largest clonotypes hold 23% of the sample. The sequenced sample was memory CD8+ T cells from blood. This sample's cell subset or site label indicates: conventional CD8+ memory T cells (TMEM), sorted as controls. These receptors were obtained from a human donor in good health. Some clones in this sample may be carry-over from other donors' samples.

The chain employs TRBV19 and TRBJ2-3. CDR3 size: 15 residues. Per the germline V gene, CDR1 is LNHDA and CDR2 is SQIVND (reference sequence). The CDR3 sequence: CASSMGTLNTDTQYF.

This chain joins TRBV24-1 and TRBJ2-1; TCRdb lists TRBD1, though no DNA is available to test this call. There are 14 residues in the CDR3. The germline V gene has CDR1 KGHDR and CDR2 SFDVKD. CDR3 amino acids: CATSGDRLDNEQFF.

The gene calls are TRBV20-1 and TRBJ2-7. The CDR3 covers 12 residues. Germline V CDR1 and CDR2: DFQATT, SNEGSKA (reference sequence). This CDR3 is CSARGTSYEQYF.

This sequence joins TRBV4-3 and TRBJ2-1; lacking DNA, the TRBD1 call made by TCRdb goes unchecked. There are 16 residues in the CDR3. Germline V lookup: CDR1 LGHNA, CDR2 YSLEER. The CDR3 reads CASSQDSSGALGEQFF.

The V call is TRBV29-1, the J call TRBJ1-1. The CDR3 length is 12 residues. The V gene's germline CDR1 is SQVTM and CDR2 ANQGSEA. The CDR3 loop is CSAMEGNTEAFF.

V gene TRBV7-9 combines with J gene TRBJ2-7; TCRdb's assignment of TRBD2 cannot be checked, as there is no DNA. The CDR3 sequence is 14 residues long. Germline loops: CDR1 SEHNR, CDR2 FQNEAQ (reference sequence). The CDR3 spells CASSLPGLAAEQYF.

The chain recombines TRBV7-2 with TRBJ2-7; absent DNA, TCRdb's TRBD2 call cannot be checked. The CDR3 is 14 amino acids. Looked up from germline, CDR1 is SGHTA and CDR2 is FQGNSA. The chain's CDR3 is CASSSGTSAYEQYF.

This CDR3 is CASSQAGQGGHEQFF. V usage is TRBV7-9 and J usage is TRBJ2-1; the TCRdb call, TRBD1, lacks DNA for checking. CDR1 is SEHNR and CDR2 is FQNEAQ in the germline V gene (reference sequence). The CDR3 extends over 15 amino acids. Drawing the rest from reference TRBV7-9 and TRBJ2-1, the complete variable domain is DTGVSQNPRHKITKRGQNVTFRCDPISEHNRLYWYRQTLGQGPEFLTYFQNEAQLEKSRLLSDRFSAERPKGSFSTLEIQRTEQGDSAMYLCASSQAGQGGHEQFFGPGTRLTVL.

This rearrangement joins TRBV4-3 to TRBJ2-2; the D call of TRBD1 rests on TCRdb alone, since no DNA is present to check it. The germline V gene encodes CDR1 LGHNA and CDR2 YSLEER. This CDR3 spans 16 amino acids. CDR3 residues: CASSRNRGAGTGELFF.

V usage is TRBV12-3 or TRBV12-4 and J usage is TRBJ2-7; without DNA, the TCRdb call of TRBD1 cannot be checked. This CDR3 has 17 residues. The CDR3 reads CASSPIGPGTGGLEQYF.

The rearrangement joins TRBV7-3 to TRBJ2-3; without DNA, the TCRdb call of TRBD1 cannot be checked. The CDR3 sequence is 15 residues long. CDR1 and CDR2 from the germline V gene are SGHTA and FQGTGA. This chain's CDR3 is CASSETGTITDTQYF.

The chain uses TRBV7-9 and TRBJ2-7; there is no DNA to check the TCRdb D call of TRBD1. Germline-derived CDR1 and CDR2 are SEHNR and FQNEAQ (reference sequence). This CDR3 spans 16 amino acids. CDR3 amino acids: CASSTPGQGAIYEQYF.

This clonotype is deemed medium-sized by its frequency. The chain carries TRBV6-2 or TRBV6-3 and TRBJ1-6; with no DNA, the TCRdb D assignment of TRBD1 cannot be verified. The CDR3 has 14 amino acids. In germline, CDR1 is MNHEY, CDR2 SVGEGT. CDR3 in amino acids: CASSSGTDNSPLHF.

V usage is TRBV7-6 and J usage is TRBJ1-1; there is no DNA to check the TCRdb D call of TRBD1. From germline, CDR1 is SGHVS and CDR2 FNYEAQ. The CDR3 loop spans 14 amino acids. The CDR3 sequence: CASSLAPGDTEAFF.

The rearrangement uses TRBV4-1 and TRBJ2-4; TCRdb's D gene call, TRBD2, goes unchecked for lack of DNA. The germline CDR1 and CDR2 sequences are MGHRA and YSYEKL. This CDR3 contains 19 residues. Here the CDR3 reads CASSQEDGLAGVLENIQYF.

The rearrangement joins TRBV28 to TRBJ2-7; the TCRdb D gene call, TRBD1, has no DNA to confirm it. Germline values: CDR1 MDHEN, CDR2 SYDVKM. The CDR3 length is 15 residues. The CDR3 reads CASSTRLGATYEQYF.

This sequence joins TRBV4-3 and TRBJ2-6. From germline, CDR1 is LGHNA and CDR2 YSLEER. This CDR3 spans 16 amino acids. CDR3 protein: CASSQEGFSGANVLTF.

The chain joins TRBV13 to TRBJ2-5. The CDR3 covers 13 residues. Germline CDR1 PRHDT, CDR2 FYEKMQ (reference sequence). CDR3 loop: CASGPNPTETQYF.

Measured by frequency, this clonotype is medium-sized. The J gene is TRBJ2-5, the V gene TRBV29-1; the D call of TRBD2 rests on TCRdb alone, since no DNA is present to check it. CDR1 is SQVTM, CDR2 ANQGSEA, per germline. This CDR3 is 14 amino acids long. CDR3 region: CSVDGLAGAETQYF.

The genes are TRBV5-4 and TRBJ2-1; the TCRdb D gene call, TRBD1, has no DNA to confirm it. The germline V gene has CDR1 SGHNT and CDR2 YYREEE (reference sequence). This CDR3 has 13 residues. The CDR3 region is CASSLRGGREQFF.

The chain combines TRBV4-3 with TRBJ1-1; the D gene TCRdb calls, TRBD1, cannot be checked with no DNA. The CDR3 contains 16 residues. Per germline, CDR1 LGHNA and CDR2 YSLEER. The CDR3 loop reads CASSQDPEGETAEAFF.

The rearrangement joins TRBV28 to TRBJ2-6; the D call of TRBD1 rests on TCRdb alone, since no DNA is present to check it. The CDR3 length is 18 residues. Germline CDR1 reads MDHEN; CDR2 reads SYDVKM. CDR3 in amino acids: CASTLTRGWYSGANVLTF.

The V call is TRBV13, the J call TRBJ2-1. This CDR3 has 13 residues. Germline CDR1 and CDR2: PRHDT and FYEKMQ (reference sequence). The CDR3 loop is CASSSHSYNEQFF.

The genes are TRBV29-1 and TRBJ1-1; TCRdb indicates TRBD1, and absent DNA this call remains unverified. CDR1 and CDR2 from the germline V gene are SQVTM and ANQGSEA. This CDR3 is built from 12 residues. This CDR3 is CSARTQNTEAFF.

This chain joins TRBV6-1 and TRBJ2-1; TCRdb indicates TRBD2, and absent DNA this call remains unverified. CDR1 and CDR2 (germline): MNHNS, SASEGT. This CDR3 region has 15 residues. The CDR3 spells CASSPTSGSYNEQFF.